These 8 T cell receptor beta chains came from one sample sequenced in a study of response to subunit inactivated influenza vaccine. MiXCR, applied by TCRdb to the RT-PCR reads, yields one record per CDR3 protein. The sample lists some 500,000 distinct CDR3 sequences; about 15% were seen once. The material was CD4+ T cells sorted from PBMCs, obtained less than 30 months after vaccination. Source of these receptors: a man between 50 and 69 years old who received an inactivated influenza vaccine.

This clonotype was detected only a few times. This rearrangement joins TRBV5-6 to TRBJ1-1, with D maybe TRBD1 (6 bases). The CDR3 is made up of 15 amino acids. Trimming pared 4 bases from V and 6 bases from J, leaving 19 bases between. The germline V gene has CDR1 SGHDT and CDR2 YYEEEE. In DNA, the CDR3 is TGTGCCAGCAGCGTGCAGCTGGGGGGCTTTGCTGAAGCTTTCTTT. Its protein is CASSVQLGGFAEAFF.

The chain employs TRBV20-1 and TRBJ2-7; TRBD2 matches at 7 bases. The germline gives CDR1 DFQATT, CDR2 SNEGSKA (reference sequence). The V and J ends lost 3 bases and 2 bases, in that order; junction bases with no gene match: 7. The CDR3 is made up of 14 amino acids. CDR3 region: CSASSLAVPYEQYF. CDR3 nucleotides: TGCAGTGCTAGCTCCCTAGCGGTCCCCTACGAGCAGTACTTC.

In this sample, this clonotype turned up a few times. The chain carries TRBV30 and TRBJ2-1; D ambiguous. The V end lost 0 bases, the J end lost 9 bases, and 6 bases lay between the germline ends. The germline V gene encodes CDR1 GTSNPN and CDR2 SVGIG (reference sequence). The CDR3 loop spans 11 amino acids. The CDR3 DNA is TGTGCCTGGAGTGTCGTGAGTGAGCAGTTCTTC. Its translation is CAWSVVSEQFF. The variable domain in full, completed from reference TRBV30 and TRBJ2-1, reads SQTIHQWPATLVQPVGSPLSLECTVEGTSNPNLYWYRQAAGRGLQLLFYSVGIGQISSEVPQNLSASRPQDRQFILSSKKLLLSDSGFYLCAWSVVSEQFFGPGTRLTVL.

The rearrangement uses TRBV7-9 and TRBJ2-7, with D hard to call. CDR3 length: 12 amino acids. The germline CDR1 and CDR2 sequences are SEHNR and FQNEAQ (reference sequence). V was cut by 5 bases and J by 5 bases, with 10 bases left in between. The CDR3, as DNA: TGTGCCAGCAGCCCCACCGGGCACGAGCAGTACTTC. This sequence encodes CASSPTGHEQYF.

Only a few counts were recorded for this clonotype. CDR3 coding DNA: TGCGCCAGCAGCTTGGCCGGTCTAGCGGGTACCGGGGAGCTGTTTTTT. The encoded protein is CASSLAGLAGTGELFF. This sequence joins TRBV5-1 and TRBJ2-2, with 8 bases identical to TRBD2. This CDR3 is 16 amino acids long. Trimming at V came to 0 bases and at J to 5 bases, leaving 6 bases not matched to a gene. From germline, CDR1 is SGHRS and CDR2 YFSETQ.

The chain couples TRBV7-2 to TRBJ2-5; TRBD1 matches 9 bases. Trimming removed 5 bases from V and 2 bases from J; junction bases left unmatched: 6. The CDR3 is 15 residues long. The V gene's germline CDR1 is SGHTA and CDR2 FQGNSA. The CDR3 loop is CASSRDRVRQETQYF. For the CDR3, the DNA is TGTGCCAGCAGCCGGGACAGGGTCCGTCAAGAGACCCAGTACTTC.

In DNA, the CDR3 is TGTGCCAGCACAGCAGGGGGCCGGCAGCCCCAGCATTTT. Protein sequence: CASTAGGRQPQHF. The chain combines TRBV6-2 or TRBV6-3 with TRBJ1-5; 8 bases are shared with TRBD1. V lost 7 bases to trimming and J lost 7 bases; unmatched junction nucleotides: 6. The germline V gene encodes CDR1 MNHEY and CDR2 SVGEGT. This CDR3 spans 13 amino acids.

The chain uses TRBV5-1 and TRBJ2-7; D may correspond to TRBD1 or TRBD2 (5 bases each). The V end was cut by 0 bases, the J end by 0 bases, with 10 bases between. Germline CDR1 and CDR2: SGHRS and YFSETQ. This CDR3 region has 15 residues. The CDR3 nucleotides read TGCGCCAGCAGCTTGGGAGGGGCTAGCTCCTACGAGCAGTACTTC. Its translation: CASSLGGASSYEQYF.